The TCR beta chain under discussion was sequenced for a study of read filtering for tumor transcriptome and immune sequencing. Study as a whole: Roughly 8 patients were R-ISS I, more than 15 were R-ISS II, more than five were R-ISS III. Whole-transcriptome libraries were prepared after DNase treatment.

This clonotype was observed a handful of times. From roughly 0.4 ug of RNA, a library with molecular barcoded alpha/delta and beta/gamma adaptors was made. Each CDR3 protein is one row after TCRdb ran MiXCR on the reads. The sample holds 100,000 to 150,000 distinct CDR3 sequences, over 10% seen once. Per the germline V gene, CDR1 is ENHRY and CDR2 is SYGVKD. This CDR3 has 13 amino acids. Trimming pared 11 bases from V and 0 bases from J, leaving 12 bases between. This receptor was obtained from a donor at least 40 years old with multiple myeloma. Sequencing was carried out using a population of CD138-negative cells sorted from bone marrow. This chain connects TRBV10-3 to TRBJ2-3; TRBD2 might be the D (5 bases). The DNA for the CDR3 is TGTGCCTTAGGAGCGGCTAGCACAGATACGCAGTATTTT. As protein: CALGAASTDTQYF.